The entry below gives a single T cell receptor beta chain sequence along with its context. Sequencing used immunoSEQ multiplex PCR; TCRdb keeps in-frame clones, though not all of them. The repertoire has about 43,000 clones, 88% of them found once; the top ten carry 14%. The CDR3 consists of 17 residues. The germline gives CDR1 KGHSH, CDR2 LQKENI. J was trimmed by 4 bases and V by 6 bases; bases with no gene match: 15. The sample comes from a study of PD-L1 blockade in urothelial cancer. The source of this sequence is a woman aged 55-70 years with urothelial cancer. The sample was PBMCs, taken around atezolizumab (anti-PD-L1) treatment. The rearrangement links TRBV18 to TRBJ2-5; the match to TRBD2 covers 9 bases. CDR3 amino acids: CASSPLPLSGSAETQYF. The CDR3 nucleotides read TGTGCCAGCTCCCCCCTCCCCCTTAGCGGGAGTGCAGAGACCCAGTACTTC.